One and the same sample provided the 14 T cell receptor beta chains below, sequenced in a study of OX40 agonist ivuxolimab in advanced cancers. Method: immunoSEQ multiplex PCR; TCRdb's copy keeps in-frame clones and lacks some. Of tens of thousands of clones listed, about nine tenths are singletons. Sequencing used CD4+ or CD8+ T cells sorted from blood, obtained in a trial of the OX40 agonist ivuxolimab. Every receptor here comes from an adult with an advanced solid tumor such as melanoma, head and neck, liver or kidney cancer.

This clone was observed once. The chain carries TRBV5-1 and TRBJ1-1; D remains ambiguous. Per germline, CDR1 SGHRS and CDR2 YFSETQ. V lost 6 bases to trimming and J lost 6 bases, with 21 bases between them. The CDR3 is made up of 15 amino acids. The CDR3 sequence is CASTTEVSFGAEAFF. In nucleotides, the CDR3 is TGCGCCAGCACCACGGAGGTCTCGTTCGGGGCTGAAGCTTTCTTT.

This chain joins TRBV28 and TRBJ1-5, with TRBD1 matching 7 bases. The V segment lost 11 bases and the J segment 5 bases; nucleotides outside the gene matches: 9. The CDR3 has 13 residues. Germline V gene sequence: CDR1 MDHEN, CDR2 SYDVKM. The chain's CDR3 is CASGGTVDQPQHF. Here the CDR3 DNA reads TGTGCCTCTGGAGGGACAGTCGATCAGCCCCAGCATTTT.

The J gene is TRBJ2-5, the V gene TRBV4-2; 12 nucleotides agree with TRBD2. J gave up 1 base and V 0 bases, and 9 bases lay outside the gene matches. The CDR3 has 19 residues. From germline, CDR1 is LGHNA and CDR2 YNFKEQ. The CDR3 DNA reads TGTGCCAGCAGCCAAGATCGAAGGAGGACTAGCGGGATCCAAGAGACCCAGTACTTC. Amino acids: CASSQDRRRTSGIQETQYF.

The V gene is TRBV7-6, the J gene TRBJ1-3; the D gene is possibly TRBD1 (5 bases). CDR1 is SGHVS and CDR2 is FNYEAQ in the germline V gene. V dropped 5 bases and J dropped 11 bases, with 16 bases sitting between them. This CDR3 is built from 13 residues. CDR3 amino acids: CASSPPGLGPIYF. The CDR3 DNA is TGTGCCAGCAGCCCCCCGGGACTGGGACCCATATATTTT.

This chain joins TRBV19 and TRBJ1-1, with D hard to call. Per germline, CDR1 LNHDA and CDR2 SQIVND (reference sequence). The CDR3 spans 11 residues. Deletions cut 7 bases from V and 11 bases from J, with 14 bases between. The DNA for the CDR3 is TGTGCCAGTACTTTAATGGGTCGGGCTTTCTTT. Its protein is CASTLMGRAFF.

This chain connects TRBV19 to TRBJ2-7, with 9 positions matching TRBD1. Germline V lookup: CDR1 LNHDA, CDR2 SQIVND (reference sequence). This CDR3 contains 14 residues. The J segment lost 6 bases and the V segment lost 6 bases, leaving 9 bases of the junction unmatched. The CDR3 is CASSSGTGKGEQYF. CDR3 DNA: TGTGCCAGTAGCTCCGGGACAGGGAAAGGCGAGCAGTACTTC.

This chain links TRBV7-9 with TRBJ1-1, with 7 positions matching TRBD1. CDR3 length: 13 amino acids. Germline trimming cut 5 bases from V and 5 bases from J; bases unmatched to any gene: 5. Germline CDR1 SEHNR, CDR2 FQNEAQ (reference sequence). The DNA of the CDR3 is TGTGCCAGCAGCGTCACAGGGGCAACTGAAGCTTTCTTT. This codes for CASSVTGATEAFF.

The rearrangement joins TRBV28 to TRBJ1-6; D is undetermined. Germline lookup yields CDR1 MDHEN and CDR2 SYDVKM. The V gene lost 6 bases and the J gene lost 0 bases, with 6 bases spanning the gap. The CDR3 extends over 14 amino acids. For the CDR3, the DNA is TGTGCCAGCAGGGGCAGCTCCTATAATTCACCCCTCCACTTT. Translation: CASRGSSYNSPLHF.

The genes are TRBV18 and TRBJ1-1; a weak D match, TRBD1 (5 bases). Trimming cost V 3 bases and J 3 bases, with 8 bases left between them. The CDR3 consists of 13 residues. The germline CDR1 and CDR2 sequences are KGHSH and LQKENI. The CDR3 here is CASSPSGDTEAFF. CDR3 coding DNA: TGTGCCAGCTCACCCTCGGGGGACACTGAAGCTTTCTTT.

The gene calls are TRBV7-9 and TRBJ1-1; D possibly corresponds to TRBD1 (5 bases). The CDR3 is made up of 14 amino acids. V shed 6 bases and J shed 0 bases, with 11 bases lying between them. Germline values: CDR1 SEHNR, CDR2 FQNEAQ (reference sequence). CDR3 residues: CASSLAGMNTEAFF. In DNA form, the CDR3 reads TGTGCCAGCAGTCTAGCAGGGATGAACACTGAAGCTTTCTTT.

As to this clone: Other DNA sequences within the sample encode an identical CDR3. CDR3: CASSSTGYEQYF. CDR3 coding DNA: TGTGCCAGCAGTTCCACTGGCTACGAGCAGTACTTC. The chain links TRBV7-2 to TRBJ2-7; D is unresolved. CDR1 and CDR2 (germline): SGHTA, FQGNSA. Trimming took off 6 bases at V and 3 bases at J, with 9 bases between the two ends. The CDR3 is 12 amino acids.

The gene calls are TRBV18 and TRBJ2-7; D unresolved. The CDR3 is 13 amino acids. Trimming took 3 bases from V and 0 from J, leaving 6 bases between them. Germline-derived CDR1 and CDR2 are KGHSH and LQKENI. The CDR3 reads CASSPDISYEQYF. CDR3 in DNA: TGTGCCAGCTCACCGGATATCTCCTACGAGCAGTACTTC.

This chain uses TRBV5-1 with TRBJ2-3; D not certain. CDR3 length equals 15 residues. Germline CDR1 is SGHRS and CDR2 is YFSETQ. V gave up 0 bases and J gave up 1 base, with 9 bases separating them. The CDR3 is CASSLVGQGTDTQYF. CDR3 sequence (DNA): TGCGCCAGCAGCTTGGTAGGGCAAGGCACAGATACGCAGTATTTT.

The chain is built from TRBV7-2 and TRBJ1-2, with no clear D. The CDR3 has 13 residues. Germline-derived CDR1 and CDR2 are SGHTA and FQGNSA. The germline V and J ends were trimmed by 0 bases and 4 bases, with 6 bases remaining between them. In nucleotides, the CDR3 is TGTGCCAGCAGCTTAGCACAGACCTATGGCTACACCTTC. This codes for CASSLAQTYGYTF.